This TCR beta chain came from a study of blood T cell repertoires in COVID-19. The overall study: The origin of the acute and convalescent COVID-19 samples was the United States, Italy and Spain. T cells, B-cell-depleted T cells, or PBMCs provided the cDNA or gDNA that served as material.

How the authors handled the data: Nucleated cell number was recorded as an estimate derived from reference gene primer amplification. Assay: immunoSEQ multiplex PCR; the TCRdb copy retains only in-frame clones and omits some. That table gives V, J and clone size, and the DNA gave D and trimming. The sample consists of tens of thousands of clones, approximately 86% of them appearing once. The specimen sequenced was peripheral blood. This receptor was identified in a woman of 80 years or more with acute or convalescent COVID-19.

The CDR3 sequence is CASSDGQGAGGQPQHF. Written as DNA, the CDR3 is TGCGCCAGCAGTGATGGACAGGGGGCAGGAGGTCAGCCCCAGCATTTT. The chain combines TRBV10-2 with TRBJ1-5; TRBD1 matches at 11 bases. V lost 3 bases to trimming and J lost 6 bases; unmatched junction nucleotides: 7. This CDR3 is built from 16 residues. Germline CDR1 WSHSY, CDR2 SAAADI.